This TCR beta chain is from a study of identical twins listed by TCRdb under 2016. Notes on the research overall: To test whether fetal clonotypes persist, this study deep-sequenced TCR alpha and beta repertoires from monozygotic twins, from unrelated adults of various ages, and from cord blood. To rule out contamination, the twin experiments were replicated at different times with different library preparation protocols.

Only healthy Caucasian donors were included. The twin cohort consisted of three pairs of female monozygotic twins, all aged about 18 to 30 years. CD4+ and CD8+ T cell populations were isolated with positive isolation kits from Invitrogen. A few counts support this clonotype. Its target antigen remains unknown. No qualities accompany the bases; no much larger clone lies one base away. The germline V gene yields SQVTM for CDR1 and ANQGSEA for CDR2. Taken from cysteine to phenylalanine, the CDR3 has 12 residues. Kept here is only the CDR3 DNA, which spans 36 bases and is read in frame from base 1. V lost 4 bases and J lost 4 bases; the stretch between them is 10 bases long. Library construction relied on 5' RACE. The run used an Illumina HiSeq 2000. A universal primer binding site was added through template switching, and the final cDNA carried a unique molecular identifier so that TCR cDNA molecules could be counted accurately. First-strand cDNA for TCR alpha and beta chains was synthesized from specific primers in the conserved constant-segment region. To control for contamination, every cDNA library carried two barcodes: a SMART-Mk sample barcode plus Illumina barcodes. TruSeq adapter sequences and Illumina sample barcodes were added in two successive PCR steps. The TCR alpha and beta cDNA libraries were sequenced on the Illumina HiSeq platform using custom primers. The published analysis was carried out like this. MiGEC processed the raw reads to extract unique molecular identifiers, while MiXCR was used to determine the CDR3 positions. Recombination models were inferred per individual with the repgenHMM and IGoR tools using an EM algorithm. Shared clonotypes were analyzed with the tcR package in R, and sharing was normalized by the product of cloneset sizes. To study raw recombination free of thymic and clonal selection effects, out-of-frame nonproductive sequences were analyzed. TCRdb passed the public sequencing reads through fastp at Q25 and MiXCR, retaining productive beta sequences. When rows share a CDR3 protein, they turn into one entry using the most common DNA and genes. TCRdb's processing, not the authors' own work, is the source of the V and J calls. This sample lists around 480,000 distinct CDR3 sequences; about 14% were detected once. The ten largest clones take up about 0.52% of the sample.

What the authors observed across the whole study: Invariant T cells such as MAIT and iNKT could partly confound zero-insertion analyses, although diverse VJ usage argued against such confounding for most clonotypes. Because the same donors could not be followed over many years, the conclusions relied on cross-sectional statistical analysis. In monozygotic twins, out-of-frame TCR alpha sharing was systematically underestimated by recombination models, although the models agreed with sharing between unrelated individuals. Abundant cord blood beta clonotypes carried fewer insertions; young adult naive repertoires showed a weaker similar trend, while memory repertoires showed none. Compared with coincidental sharing between unrelated individuals, out-of-frame TCR alpha sequences shared between twins had an excess of sequences with low generation probability. A weaker excess of twin sharing was found in beta out-of-frame sequences because the signal-to-noise ratio was lowered by fewer shared sequences.

This sample also belongs to another study, concerning yellow fever vaccine responses in identical twins. Reported in the second study: According to the authors, in identical twins the way T cells responded to vaccination appeared partly convergent and partly personalized. Focusing on identical twins, the study followed the T cell clones that responded to the vaccine, and did so with precision.

Sequenced sample: CD4+ T cells sorted from blood. This TCR was sampled from a woman under 30 in good health. The sequence links TRBV29-1 to TRBJ1-1; the D gene identity is not certain. The encoded CDR3 is CSVASRGTEAFF. The DNA sequence is as follows: TGCAGCGTTGCGTCCCGGGGCACTGAAGCTTTCTTT.